This T cell receptor (beta chain) was obtained from a study of T-cell reconstitution after alpha-beta-depleted transplantation in children. Whole-study results and caveats: There were reportedly several hundred expanded graft clones from which alpha-beta T cells came about two months after transplant. Newly produced T cells mostly provided counts and TCRbeta diversity after one year, as hyperexpanded clones declined.

This clonotype appeared many times. Its antigen is unidentified. Unique molecular identifiers tagged the TCRbeta library. MiXCR was run by TCRdb on the PCR reads, yielding one entry per CDR3 protein. The sample lists 500,000 to 600,000 distinct CDR3 sequences, 27% occurring once. Germline values: CDR1 MNHEY, CDR2 SVGEGT. V shed 6 bases and J shed 3 bases, with 9 bases lying between them. The CDR3 totals 12 residues. The V and J genes are TRBV6-2 or TRBV6-3 and TRBJ2-7; D gene uncertain. The sample consisted of PBMCs, taken before TCRalphabeta/CD19-depleted stem cell transplant. This receptor was taken from a boy younger than two with Wiskott-Aldrich syndrome, due to receive a stem cell transplant. The CDR3 region has the DNA TGTGCCAGCAGAGATCGCCGCTACGAGCAGTACTTC. It specifies CASRDRRYEQYF.